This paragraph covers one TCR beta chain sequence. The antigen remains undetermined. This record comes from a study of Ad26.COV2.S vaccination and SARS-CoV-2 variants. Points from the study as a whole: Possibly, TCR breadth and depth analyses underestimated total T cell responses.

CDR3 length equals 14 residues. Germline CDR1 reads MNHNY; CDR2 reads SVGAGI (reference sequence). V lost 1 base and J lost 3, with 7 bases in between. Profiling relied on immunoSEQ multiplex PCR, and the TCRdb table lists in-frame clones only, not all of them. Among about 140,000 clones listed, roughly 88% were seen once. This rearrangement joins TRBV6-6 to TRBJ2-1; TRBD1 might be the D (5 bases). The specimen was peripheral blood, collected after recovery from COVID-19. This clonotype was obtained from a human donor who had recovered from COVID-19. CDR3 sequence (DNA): TGTGCCAGCAGTTACTTGACAGACTACAATGAGCAGTTCTTC. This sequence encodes CASSYLTDYNEQFF.